The 26 T cell receptor beta chains presented below share a single source sample, sequenced in a study of blood T cell repertoires in COVID-19. Method: immunoSEQ multiplex PCR; TCRdb's copy keeps in-frame clones and lacks some. The profile shows fewer than 300,000 clones, around 80% of them singletons. Sequencing was done on a sample of PBMCs or T cells enriched from blood (not recorded which). The receptor source for this set is a man in his forties who had been exposed to COVID-19.

The rearrangement links TRBV7-6 to TRBJ2-1, with 8 bases fitting TRBD2. The length of the CDR3 is 15 residues. Losses at the gene ends were 1 base for V and 8 bases for J; bases not matched to a gene: 7. CDR1 is SGHVS and CDR2 is FNYEAQ in the germline V gene. The CDR3 loop reads CASSLGGAGGDEQFF. As DNA, the CDR3 is TGTGCCAGCAGCTTAGGCGGCGCGGGAGGCGATGAGCAGTTCTTC.

This clone was recorded a few times. The chain combines TRBV4-1 with TRBJ2-7, with a weak D call TRBD1 (5 bases). Looked up from germline, CDR1 is MGHRA and CDR2 is YSYEKL. V lost 0 bases, J lost 12 bases, and 18 bases lay in between. CDR3 length equals 14 residues. CDR3 DNA sequence: TGCGCCAGCAGCCAAGATCGGACGCGAGACAGACTGTACTTC. This encodes CASSQDRTRDRLYF.

The chain recombines TRBV11-2 with TRBJ2-1, with 9 bases lining up with TRBD1. V lost 5 bases, J lost 13 bases, and 6 bases stayed unmatched. The V gene's germline CDR1 is SGHAT and CDR2 FQNNGV. This CDR3 contains 12 residues. CDR3 sequence reads: CASSGTGLNQFF. The CDR3 DNA sequence: TGTGCCAGCAGCGGGACAGGGCTTAATCAGTTCTTC.

The chain employs TRBV2 and TRBJ1-2; the match to TRBD1 covers 7 bases. The J segment lost 5 bases and the V segment lost 8 bases, leaving 5 bases of the junction unmatched. Germline V gives CDR1 SNHLY, CDR2 FYNNEI. The CDR3 is 12 residues long. The DNA for the CDR3 is TGTGCCAGCTCGGGACAGCCGTATGGCTACACCTTC. Translation: CASSGQPYGYTF.

The chain is built from TRBV24-1 and TRBJ2-3; 7 bases map to TRBD2. V gave up 3 bases and J gave up 1 base; unmatched junction bases: 9. Germline CDR1 is KGHDR and CDR2 is SFDVKD. CDR3 length equals 17 residues. CDR3 in DNA: TGTGCCACCAGTGATAATTCTGCGGGAGTGCGCACAGATACGCAGTATTTT. It encodes CATSDNSAGVRTDTQYF.

The chain combines TRBV6-5 with TRBJ2-1; possibly TRBD1 for D (5 bases). The CDR3 extends over 14 amino acids. Germline loops: CDR1 MNHEY, CDR2 SVGAGI. With 6 bases removed from V and 6 bases from J, the gap between germline ends came to 15 bases. In nucleotides, the CDR3 is TGTGCCAGCAGGAGAGTGGACACCCTCAATGAGCAGTTCTTC. This codes for CASRRVDTLNEQFF.

This clone was recorded once. The chain couples TRBV12-5 to TRBJ2-2, with 7 bases that match TRBD1. The germline V gene has CDR1 LGHNT and CDR2 FRNRAP. The J segment lost 6 bases and the V segment lost 0 bases, leaving 10 bases of the junction unmatched. The CDR3 is made up of 17 amino acids. The CDR3 loop reads CASGLVLGGASAGELFF. In nucleotides, the CDR3 is TGTGCTAGTGGTTTGGTATTAGGGGGCGCATCGGCCGGGGAGCTGTTTTTT.

This chain uses TRBV27 with TRBJ2-7, with a tentative D call TRBD1 (6 bases). This CDR3 region has 14 residues. V lost 5 bases to trimming and J lost 3 bases, with 14 bases between them. Germline CDR1 MNHEY, CDR2 SMNVEV (reference sequence). The CDR3 DNA follows: TGTGCCAGCAGTCCCTCAGGGGCACACTACGAGCAGTACTTC. It encodes CASSPSGAHYEQYF.

V usage is TRBV9 and J usage is TRBJ1-2; 7 nucleotides match TRBD1. Germline CDR1 reads SGDLS; CDR2 reads YYNGEE. CDR3 length equals 14 residues. V was clipped by 4 bases and J by 4 bases; unmatched bases: 7. CDR3 amino acids: CASSSLGQPYGYTF. CDR3 in DNA: TGTGCCAGCAGCAGCCTGGGACAGCCCTATGGCTACACCTTC.

This chain connects TRBV19 to TRBJ2-7; 10 nucleotides line up with TRBD1. The CDR3 sequence is 14 residues long. Germline V gives CDR1 LNHDA, CDR2 SQIVND (reference sequence). CDR3 DNA: TGTGCCAGTAGTTCCTCCCCGGGACAGGGGCCGTTTAGGGTC. As protein: CASSSSPGQGPFRV.

The chain recombines TRBV6-5 with TRBJ2-1; 8 positions match TRBD2. Germline assignment: CDR1 MNHEY and CDR2 SVGAGI. The CDR3 is 15 residues long. V lost 6 bases and J lost 5; bases outside the gene matches: 9. The CDR3, as DNA: TGTGCCAGCAGACCCGGGGTAGCGGGAAACAATGAGCAGTTCTTC. It encodes CASRPGVAGNNEQFF.

V gene TRBV24-1 combines with J gene TRBJ1-1, with TRBD1 as a possible D gene (5 bases). Germline CDR1 KGHDR, CDR2 SFDVKD. The CDR3 is 13 residues long. The ends were cut back, 3 bases at V and 5 bases at J, with 9 bases in the middle. CDR3 sequence reads: CATSDNGGTEAFF. The CDR3 DNA reads as TGTGCCACCAGTGATAACGGGGGGACTGAAGCTTTCTTT.

The V and J genes are TRBV6-5 and TRBJ2-2; TRBD1 is a possible D gene (6 bases). The V gene lost 7 bases and the J gene lost 3 bases, with 9 bases spanning the gap. The CDR3 loop spans 13 amino acids. CDR1 is MNHEY, CDR2 SVGAGI, per germline. The CDR3 DNA reads TGTGCCAGCAACACAGGGTACACCGGGGAGCTGTTTTTT. Protein sequence: CASNTGYTGELFF.

This chain connects TRBV30 to TRBJ2-1, with D unclear. The V gene's germline CDR1 is GTSNPN and CDR2 SVGIG (reference sequence). This CDR3 comprises 12 residues. Deletions cut 0 bases from V and 10 bases from J, with 10 bases between. The CDR3 loop is CAWSVPPGEQFF. CDR3 nucleotides: TGTGCCTGGAGTGTACCCCCAGGAGAGCAGTTCTTC. The entire variable domain, with the rest obtained from reference TRBV30 and TRBJ2-1, is as follows: SQTIHQWPATLVQPVGSPLSLECTVEGTSNPNLYWYRQAAGRGLQLLFYSVGIGQISSEVPQNLSASRPQDRQFILSSKKLLLSDSGFYLCAWSVPPGEQFFGPGTRLTVL.

The genes are TRBV6-5 and TRBJ1-3; 8 bases align to TRBD1. CDR3 length: 14 residues. J lost 4 bases, V lost 7 bases, and 6 bases had no gene match. CDR1 and CDR2 from the germline V gene are MNHEY and SVGAGI. The CDR3 here is CASTIDRGGNTIYF. The CDR3 nucleotides are TGTGCCAGCACTATCGACAGGGGAGGAAACACCATATATTTT.

The chain has TRBV19 and TRBJ1-1, with D possibly matching TRBD1 (5 bases). Trimming cost V 9 bases and J 1 base, with 18 bases left between them. Per germline, CDR1 LNHDA and CDR2 SQIVND (reference sequence). The CDR3 length is 15 residues. In nucleotides, the CDR3 is TGTGCCAGCGGCACGGGAGGGACTGCGAACACTGAAGCTTTCTTT. Translated, it gives CASGTGGTANTEAFF. The full variable domain, its missing parts supplied by reference TRBV19 and TRBJ1-1, is DGGITQSPKYLFRKEGQNVTLSCEQNLNHDAMYWYRQDPGQGLRLIYYSQIVNDFQKGDIAEGYSVSREKKESFPLTVTSAQKNPTAFYLCASGTGGTANTEAFFGQGTRLTVV.

The chain couples TRBV12-5 to TRBJ1-5; 11 nucleotides match TRBD1. V shed 2 bases, J shed 4 bases, and the junction held 25 bases outside the gene matches. Per germline, CDR1 LGHNT and CDR2 FRNRAP. The CDR3 is 23 amino acids. The CDR3 DNA reads as TGTGCTAGTGGTTTGCCTCTCTCCATCCATCAACCGGACAGGGGGCAAGGGAATCAGCCCCAGCATTTT. Translating gives CASGLPLSIHQPDRGQGNQPQHF.

The chain is built from TRBV7-9 and TRBJ2-3; 10 bases fit TRBD1. J lost 4 bases, V lost 7 bases, and 5 bases had no gene match. Germline V CDR1 and CDR2: SEHNR, FQNEAQ (reference sequence). The CDR3 has 14 amino acids. The CDR3 loop reads CASNRDRGPDTQYF. The CDR3 DNA reads as TGTGCCAGCAACCGGGACAGGGGCCCAGATACGCAGTATTTT.

This clone has just one count. V gene TRBV7-9 combines with J gene TRBJ2-5; D remains ambiguous. Trimming cost V 1 base and J 1 base, with 7 bases left between them. The germline CDR1 and CDR2 sequences are SEHNR and FQNEAQ (reference sequence). The CDR3 extends over 14 amino acids. The CDR3 protein is CASSLDTIQETQYF. CDR3 in DNA: TGTGCCAGCAGCTTAGACACCATCCAAGAGACCCAGTACTTC.

This clone was counted a single time. The rearrangement links TRBV27 to TRBJ2-3, with 11 nucleotides matching TRBD2. Unmatched junction bases numbered 2, after V lost 7 bases and J lost 2 bases. CDR1 is MNHEY, CDR2 SMNVEV, per germline (reference sequence). The CDR3 totals 14 residues. The CDR3 DNA sequence: TGTGCCAGCAAACTAGCGGGAGCCACAGATACGCAGTATTTT. Its translation: CASKLAGATDTQYF.

The chain links TRBV6-4 to TRBJ2-7; 8 bases align to TRBD2. Germline V gene data show CDR1 as MRHNA and CDR2 as SNTAGT. The CDR3 spans 15 residues. With V trimmed by 4 bases and J by 3 bases, 8 bases remained unmatched. The chain's CDR3 is CASSGWGLECYEQYF. Written as DNA, the CDR3 is TGTGCCAGCAGTGGATGGGGACTAGAGTGCTACGAGCAGTACTTC.

This rearrangement joins TRBV29-1 to TRBJ1-1; D unresolved. The V and J ends lost 4 bases and 5 bases respectively, with 17 bases between them. This CDR3 comprises 14 residues. The V gene's germline CDR1 is SQVTM and CDR2 ANQGSEA. The chain's CDR3 is CSVVGEGRRTEAFF. In nucleotides, the CDR3 is TGCAGCGTTGTTGGCGAAGGGAGAAGGACTGAAGCTTTCTTT.

In nucleotides, the CDR3 is TGTGCCAGTAGTATGGGGACAGGGGGCATGAACACTGAAGCTTTCTTT. Translation gives CASSMGTGGMNTEAFF. The genes are TRBV19 and TRBJ1-1, with TRBD1 identical over 12 bases. The CDR3 is 16 residues long. J was trimmed by 0 bases and V by 3 bases; bases with no gene match: 2. Germline lookup yields CDR1 LNHDA and CDR2 SQIVND (reference sequence).

V and J are TRBV29-1 and TRBJ1-1; D is undetermined. CDR3 length equals 15 residues. CDR1 is SQVTM and CDR2 is ANQGSEA in the germline V gene. V shed 2 bases and J shed 2 bases, with 15 bases lying between them. CDR3 nucleotide sequence: TGCAGCGTTGAACTTCTTGAGAGGTTTAACACTGAAGCTTTCTTT. It yields the protein CSVELLERFNTEAFF.

The chain combines TRBV5-1 with TRBJ2-1; 8 bases line up with TRBD1. The CDR3 covers 15 residues. Germline values: CDR1 SGHRS, CDR2 YFSETQ. V shed 4 bases, J shed 1 base, and the junction held 4 bases outside the gene matches. The CDR3 is CASSNQGASYNEQFF. The CDR3 DNA is TGCGCCAGCAGCAATCAGGGGGCATCCTACAATGAGCAGTTCTTC.

A single count supports this clone. The genes are TRBV7-3 and TRBJ2-5; D uncertain. V gave up 1 base and J gave up 5 bases, with 14 bases separating them. Germline V gene lookup returns CDR1 SGHTA and CDR2 FQGTGA. The CDR3 contains 15 residues. The CDR3 DNA reads TGTGCCAGCAGCTTAATGGGTAGCTTACCGGAGACCCAGTACTTC. This gives the protein CASSLMGSLPETQYF.